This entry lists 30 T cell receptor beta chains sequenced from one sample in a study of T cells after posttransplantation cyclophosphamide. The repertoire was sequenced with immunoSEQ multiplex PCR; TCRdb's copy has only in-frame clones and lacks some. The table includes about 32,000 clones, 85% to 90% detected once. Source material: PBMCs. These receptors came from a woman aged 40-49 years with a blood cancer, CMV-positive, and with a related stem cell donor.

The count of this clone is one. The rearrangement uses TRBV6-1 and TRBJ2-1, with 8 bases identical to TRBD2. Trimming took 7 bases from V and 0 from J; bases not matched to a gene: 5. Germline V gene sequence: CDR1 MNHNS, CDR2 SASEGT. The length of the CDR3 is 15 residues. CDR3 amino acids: CASMGGGSSYNEQFF. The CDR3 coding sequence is TGTGCCAGCATGGGCGGGGGGAGCTCCTACAATGAGCAGTTCTTC.

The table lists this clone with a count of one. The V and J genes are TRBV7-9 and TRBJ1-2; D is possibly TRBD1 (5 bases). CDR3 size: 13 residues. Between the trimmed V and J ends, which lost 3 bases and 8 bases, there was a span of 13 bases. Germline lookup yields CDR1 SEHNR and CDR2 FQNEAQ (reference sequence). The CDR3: CASSFRTRDGYTF. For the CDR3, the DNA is TGTGCCAGCAGCTTCCGGACGCGGGACGGCTACACCTTC.

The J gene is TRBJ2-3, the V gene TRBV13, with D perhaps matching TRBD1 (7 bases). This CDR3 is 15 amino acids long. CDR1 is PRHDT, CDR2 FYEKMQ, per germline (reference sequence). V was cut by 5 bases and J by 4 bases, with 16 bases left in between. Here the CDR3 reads CASSARTGGADTQYF. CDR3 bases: TGTGCCAGCAGCGCTCGGACAGGAGGGGCAGATACGCAGTATTTT.

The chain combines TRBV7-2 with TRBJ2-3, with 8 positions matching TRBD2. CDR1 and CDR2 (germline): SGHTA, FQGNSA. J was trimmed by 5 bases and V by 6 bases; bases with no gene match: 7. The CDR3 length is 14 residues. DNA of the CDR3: TGTGCCAGCAGTATAGCGGGGCGGGGAGATACGCAGTATTTT. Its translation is CASSIAGRGDTQYF.

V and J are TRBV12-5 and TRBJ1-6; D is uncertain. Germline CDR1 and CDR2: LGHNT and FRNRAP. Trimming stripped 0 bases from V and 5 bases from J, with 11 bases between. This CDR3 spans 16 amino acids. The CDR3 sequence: CASGLVLGRDNSPLHF. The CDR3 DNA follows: TGTGCTAGTGGTTTGGTACTGGGCAGAGATAATTCACCCCTCCACTTT.

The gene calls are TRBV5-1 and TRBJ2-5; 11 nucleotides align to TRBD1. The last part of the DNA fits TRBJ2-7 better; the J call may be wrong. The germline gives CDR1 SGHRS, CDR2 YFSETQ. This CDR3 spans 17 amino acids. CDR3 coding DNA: TGCGCCAGCAGCCGGGGACAGGGGGTTTGGAGTACCTACGAGCAGTACTTC. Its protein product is CASSRGQGVWSTYEQYF.

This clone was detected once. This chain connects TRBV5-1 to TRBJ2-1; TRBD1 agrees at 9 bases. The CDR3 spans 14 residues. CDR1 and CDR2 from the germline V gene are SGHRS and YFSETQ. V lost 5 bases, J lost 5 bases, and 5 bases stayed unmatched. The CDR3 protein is CASSPTGGDNEQFF. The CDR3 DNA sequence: TGCGCCAGCAGTCCGACAGGGGGGGACAATGAGCAGTTCTTC.

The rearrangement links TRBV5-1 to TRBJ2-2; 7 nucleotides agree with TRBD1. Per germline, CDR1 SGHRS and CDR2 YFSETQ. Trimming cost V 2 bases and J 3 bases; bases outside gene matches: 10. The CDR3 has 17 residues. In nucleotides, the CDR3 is TGCGCCAGCAGCTTCCGACAGGGTAGAAAGGACACCGGGGAGCTGTTTTTT. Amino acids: CASSFRQGRKDTGELFF.

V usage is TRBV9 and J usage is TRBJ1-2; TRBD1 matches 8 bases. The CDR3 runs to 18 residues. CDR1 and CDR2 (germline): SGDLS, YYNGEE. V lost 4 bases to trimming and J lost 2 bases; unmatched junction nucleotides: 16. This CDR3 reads CASSPYTRPGGSNYGYTF. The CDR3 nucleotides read TGTGCCAGCAGCCCCTATACCCGGCCAGGGGGCTCGAACTATGGCTACACCTTC.

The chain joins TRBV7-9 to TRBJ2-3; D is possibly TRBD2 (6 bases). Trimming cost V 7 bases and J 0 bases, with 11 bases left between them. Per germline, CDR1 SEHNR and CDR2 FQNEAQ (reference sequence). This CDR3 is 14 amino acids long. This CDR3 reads CASTGATSTDTQYF. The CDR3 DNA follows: TGTGCCAGCACGGGAGCGACTAGCACAGATACGCAGTATTTT.

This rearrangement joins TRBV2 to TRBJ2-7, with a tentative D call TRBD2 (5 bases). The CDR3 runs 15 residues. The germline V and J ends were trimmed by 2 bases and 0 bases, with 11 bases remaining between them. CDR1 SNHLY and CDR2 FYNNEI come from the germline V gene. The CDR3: CASSESPGSSYEQYF. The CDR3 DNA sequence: TGTGCCAGCAGTGAATCGCCGGGAAGCTCCTACGAGCAGTACTTC. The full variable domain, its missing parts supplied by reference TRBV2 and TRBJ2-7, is EPEVTQTPSHQVTQMGQEVILRCVPISNHLYFYWYRQILGQKVEFLVSFYNNEISEKSEIFDDQFSVERPDGSNFTLKIRSTKLEDSAMYFCASSESPGSSYEQYFGPGTRLTVT.

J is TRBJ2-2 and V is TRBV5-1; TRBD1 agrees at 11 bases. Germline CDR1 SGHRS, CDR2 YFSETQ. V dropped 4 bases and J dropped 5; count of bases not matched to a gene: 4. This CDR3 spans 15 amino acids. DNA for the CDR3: TGCGCCAGCAGCCTGGGACAGGGGGTAACCGGGGAGCTGTTTTTT. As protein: CASSLGQGVTGELFF.

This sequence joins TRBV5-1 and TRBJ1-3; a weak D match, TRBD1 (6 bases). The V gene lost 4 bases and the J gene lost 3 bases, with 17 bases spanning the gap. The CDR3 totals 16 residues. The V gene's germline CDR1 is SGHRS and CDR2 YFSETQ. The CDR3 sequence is CASSPELGTNGNTIYF. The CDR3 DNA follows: TGCGCCAGCAGCCCTGAACTCGGGACAAATGGAAACACCATATATTTT.

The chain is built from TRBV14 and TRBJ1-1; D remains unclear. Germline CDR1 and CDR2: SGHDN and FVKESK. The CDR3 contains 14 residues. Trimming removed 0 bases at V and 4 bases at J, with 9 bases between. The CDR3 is CASSQEFSGTEAFF. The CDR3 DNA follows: TGTGCCAGCAGCCAAGAATTCTCGGGCACTGAAGCTTTCTTT.

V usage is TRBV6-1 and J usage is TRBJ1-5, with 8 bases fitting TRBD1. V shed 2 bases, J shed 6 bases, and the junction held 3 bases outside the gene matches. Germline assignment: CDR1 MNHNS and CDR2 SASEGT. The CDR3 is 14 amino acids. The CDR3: CASSENQGAQPQHF. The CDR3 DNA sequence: TGTGCCAGCAGTGAAAATCAGGGGGCTCAGCCCCAGCATTTT.

CDR3 sequence: CASSPQGAAGNTIYF. CDR3 sequence (DNA): TGTGCCAGCTCACCTCAGGGGGCAGCTGGAAACACCATATATTTT. This sequence joins TRBV18 and TRBJ1-3; TRBD1 matches at 8 bases. Trimming took 3 bases from V and 2 from J; bases not matched to a gene: 3. The CDR3 loop spans 15 amino acids. Germline assignment: CDR1 KGHSH and CDR2 LQKENI. Drawing the rest from reference TRBV18 and TRBJ1-3, the complete variable domain is NAGVMQNPRHLVRRRGQEARLRCSPMKGHSHVYWYRQLPEEGLKFMVYLQKENIIDESGMPKERFSAEFPKEGPSILRIQQVVRGDSAAYFCASSPQGAAGNTIYFGEGSWLTVV.

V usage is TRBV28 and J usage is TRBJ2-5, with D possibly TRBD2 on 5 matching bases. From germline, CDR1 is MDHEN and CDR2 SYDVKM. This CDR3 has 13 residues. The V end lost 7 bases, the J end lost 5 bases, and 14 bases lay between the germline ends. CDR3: CASTTARGETQYF. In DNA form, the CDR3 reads TGTGCCAGCACTACAGCGCGAGGGGAGACCCAGTACTTC.

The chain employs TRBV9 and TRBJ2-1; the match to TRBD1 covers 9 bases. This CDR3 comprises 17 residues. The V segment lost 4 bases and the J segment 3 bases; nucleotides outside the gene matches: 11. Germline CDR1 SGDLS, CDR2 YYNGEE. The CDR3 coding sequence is TGTGCCAGCAGCCTCCCCCGGGACAGGGAAGGCTACAATGAGCAGTTCTTC. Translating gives CASSLPRDREGYNEQFF.

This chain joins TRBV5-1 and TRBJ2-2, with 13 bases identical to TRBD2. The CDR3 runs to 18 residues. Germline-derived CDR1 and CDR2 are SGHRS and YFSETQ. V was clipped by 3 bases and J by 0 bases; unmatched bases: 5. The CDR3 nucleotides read TGCGCCAGCAGCTCGGAGGGACTAGCGGGGACGAACACCGGGGAGCTGTTTTTT. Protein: CASSSEGLAGTNTGELFF.

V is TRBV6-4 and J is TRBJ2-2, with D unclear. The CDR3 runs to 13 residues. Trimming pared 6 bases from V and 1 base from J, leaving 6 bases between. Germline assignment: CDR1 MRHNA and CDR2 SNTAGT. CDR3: CASSAGNTGELFF. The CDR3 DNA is TGTGCCAGCAGCGCAGGGAACACCGGGGAGCTGTTTTTT.

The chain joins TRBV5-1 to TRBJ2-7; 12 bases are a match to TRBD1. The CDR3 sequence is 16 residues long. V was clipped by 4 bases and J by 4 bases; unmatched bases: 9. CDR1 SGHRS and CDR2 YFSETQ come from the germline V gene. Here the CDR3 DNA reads TGCGCCAGCAGCGATGAAGGGACAGGGGGCGGGTACGAGCAGTACTTC. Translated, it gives CASSDEGTGGGYEQYF.

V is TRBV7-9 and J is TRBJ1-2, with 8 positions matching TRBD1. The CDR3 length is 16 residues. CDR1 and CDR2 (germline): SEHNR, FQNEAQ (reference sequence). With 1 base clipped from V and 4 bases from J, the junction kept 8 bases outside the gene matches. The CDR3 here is CASSLERPGGGYGYTF. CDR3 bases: TGTGCCAGCAGCTTAGAAAGGCCAGGGGGCGGCTATGGCTACACCTTC.

CDR3 amino acids: CASSLGQGITDTQYF. The CDR3 nucleotides read TGTGCCAGCAGCTTAGGACAGGGAATCACAGATACGCAGTATTTT. The V gene is TRBV7-9, the J gene TRBJ2-3; TRBD1 matches at 7 bases. Germline CDR1 reads SEHNR; CDR2 reads FQNEAQ (reference sequence). V gave up 1 base and J gave up 2 bases; unmatched junction bases: 3. The CDR3 is made up of 15 amino acids. The full variable domain, its missing parts supplied by reference TRBV7-9 and TRBJ2-3, is DTGVSQNPRHKITKRGQNVTFRCDPISEHNRLYWYRQTLGQGPEFLTYFQNEAQLEKSRLLSDRFSAERPKGSFSTLEIQRTEQGDSAMYLCASSLGQGITDTQYFGPGTRLTVL.

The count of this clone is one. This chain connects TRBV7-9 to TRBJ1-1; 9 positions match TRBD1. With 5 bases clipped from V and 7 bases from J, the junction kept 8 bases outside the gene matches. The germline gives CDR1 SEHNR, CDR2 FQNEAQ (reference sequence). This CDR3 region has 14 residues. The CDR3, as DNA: TGTGCCAGCAGCGTGGACAGGGGAATTGATGAAGCTTTCTTT. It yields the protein CASSVDRGIDEAFF.

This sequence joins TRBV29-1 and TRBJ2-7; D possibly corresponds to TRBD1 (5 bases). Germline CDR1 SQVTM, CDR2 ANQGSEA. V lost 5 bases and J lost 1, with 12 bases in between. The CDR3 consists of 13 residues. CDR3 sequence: CSVQGKVSYEQYF. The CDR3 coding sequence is TGCAGCGTTCAGGGTAAGGTTTCCTACGAGCAGTACTTC.

The CDR3 DNA reads as TGTGCCAGCAGTGAAACCGGGACAGGGGGAGCAGATACGCAGTATTTT. Its protein product is CASSETGTGGADTQYF. The chain combines TRBV28 with TRBJ2-3, with 11 positions matching TRBD1. CDR3 length: 16 amino acids. Trimming removed 5 bases from V and 4 bases from J; junction bases left unmatched: 8. Germline V gene data show CDR1 as MDHEN and CDR2 as SYDVKM.

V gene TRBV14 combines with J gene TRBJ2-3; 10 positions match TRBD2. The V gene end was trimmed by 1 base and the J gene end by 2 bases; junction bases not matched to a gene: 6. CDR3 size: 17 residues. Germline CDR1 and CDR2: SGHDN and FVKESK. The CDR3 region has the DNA TGTGCCAGCAGCCAAGCAGTAGCGGGGGGAGTCACAGATACGCAGTATTTT. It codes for CASSQAVAGGVTDTQYF.

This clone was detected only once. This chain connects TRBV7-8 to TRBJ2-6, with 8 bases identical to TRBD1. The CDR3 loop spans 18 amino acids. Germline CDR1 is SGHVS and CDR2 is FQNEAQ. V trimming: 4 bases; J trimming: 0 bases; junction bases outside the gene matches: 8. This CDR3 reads CASSYRQGPPSGANVLTF. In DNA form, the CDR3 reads TGTGCCAGCAGCTACCGACAGGGGCCACCCTCTGGGGCCAACGTCCTGACTTTC. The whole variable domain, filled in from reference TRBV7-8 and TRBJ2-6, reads GAGVSQSPRYKVAKRGQDVALRCDPISGHVSLFWYQQALGQGPEFLTYFQNEAQLDKSGLPSDRFFAERPEGSVSTLKIQRTQQEDSAVYLCASSYRQGPPSGANVLTFGAGSRLTVL.

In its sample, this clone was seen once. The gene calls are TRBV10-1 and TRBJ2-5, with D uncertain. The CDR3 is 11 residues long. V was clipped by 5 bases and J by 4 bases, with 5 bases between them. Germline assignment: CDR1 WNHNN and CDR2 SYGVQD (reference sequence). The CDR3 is CASSRSETQYF. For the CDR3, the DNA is TGCGCCAGCAGTCGGTCAGAGACCCAGTACTTC.

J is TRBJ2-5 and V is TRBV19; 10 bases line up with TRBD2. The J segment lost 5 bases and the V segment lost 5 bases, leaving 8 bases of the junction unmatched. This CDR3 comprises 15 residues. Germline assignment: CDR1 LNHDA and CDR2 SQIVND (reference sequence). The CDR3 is CASSDRTSGRETQYF. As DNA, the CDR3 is TGTGCCAGTAGTGATCGGACTAGCGGACGGGAGACCCAGTACTTC. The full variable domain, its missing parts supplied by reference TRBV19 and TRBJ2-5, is DGGITQSPKYLFRKEGQNVTLSCEQNLNHDAMYWYRQDPGQGLRLIYYSQIVNDFQKGDIAEGYSVSREKKESFPLTVTSAQKNPTAFYLCASSDRTSGRETQYFGPGTRLLVL.